This TCR beta chain is from a study of memory CD8 T cells in hepatitis C reinfection. Whole-study context: After reinfection, a couple of primary-infection resolvers became chronically infected. Study results and caveats: Five or six donors were too few for definitive public clonotype conclusions.

Clones were sequenced by immunoSEQ multiplex PCR, and TCRdb holds only the in-frame ones, with some missing. The table records about 50,000 clones, about 88% of them present only once. This clone was observed a single time. Its target is not known. Specified time point: late/post reinfection, 12 to 24 weeks after detection. No in vitro expansion preceded TCR sequencing of the sorted cells. The source of this sequence is a man aged 18 to 35 with hepatitis C virus infection. Material: naive CD8+ T cells sorted from blood.

CDR3 DNA: TGTGCCAGCTCACCGACTAGCGGGGGAGGATACGAGCAGTACTTC. It encodes CASSPTSGGGYEQYF. The chain combines TRBV18 with TRBJ2-7; TRBD2 matches at 12 bases. The CDR3 runs 15 residues. Germline CDR1 KGHSH, CDR2 LQKENI. J gave up 4 bases and V 3 bases, and 4 bases lay outside the gene matches.